This is a list of T cell receptor beta chains from one sample in a study of cytomegalovirus exposure and HLA in healthy donors. The method was immunoSEQ multiplex PCR; TCRdb's version includes in-frame clones alone and lacks a portion of them. This table holds about 100,000 clones, roughly 74% found once. Sequencing was carried out using PBMCs. The receptors originated from a female donor in good health and CMV-seropositive. Both conserved end residues are trimmed from each CDR3. The D gene is left open where the match is weak.

j_call v_call cdr3_length d_call cdr3_aa
TRBJ2-3 TRBV30 12 NA AWSGPAPGLPKY
TRBJ2-2 TRBV6-1 13 TRBD1 ASSGRQGRTGELF
TRBJ2-7 TRBV5-4 13 TRBD1 ASSSGTGLSYEQY
TRBJ2-1 TRBV7-2 15 NA ASSWGRVTSPYNEQF
TRBJ1-1 TRBV7-2 14 NA ASSLAQGGGSTEAF
TRBJ1-1 TRBV5-1 12 NA ASLGGAANTEAF
TRBJ1-2 TRBV7-8 13 TRBD1 ASSPADRANYGYT
TRBJ2-7 TRBV6-6 10 NA ASTRESYEQY
TRBJ2-1 TRBV7-2 13 TRBD1 ASSSRTGRYNEQF
TRBJ2-7 TRBV5-1 12 NA ASTPLSQGYEQY
TRBJ1-1 TRBV7-3 12 NA ASSPGSANTEAF
TRBJ1-4 TRBV29-1 13 NA SAVTGSLRGEKLF
TRBJ2-4 TRBV4-3 18 TRBD1 ASSRRPGQGLTGAKNIQY
TRBJ2-5 TRBV7-2 13 NA ASSPGGGASETQY
TRBJ2-5 TRBV4-2 13 NA ASSQDGAGKETQY
TRBJ2-7 TRBV30 12 NA AWSLSRVLNEQY
TRBJ1-1 TRBV5-1 12 TRBD1 ASSPGTANTEAF
TRBJ1-5 TRBV4-3 13 TRBD1 ASSQTWTGNQPQH
TRBJ1-5 TRBV7-2 12 NA ASSPDSFYQPQH
TRBJ1-1 TRBV29-1 11 NA SVQGRMNTEAF
TRBJ2-7 TRBV5-6 11 NA ASSARAGYEQY
TRBJ2-2 TRBV5-4 14 TRBD2 ASSPTSGTNTGELF
TRBJ2-7 TRBV6-5 12 TRBD1 ASRGDREGYEQY
TRBJ2-2 TRBV6-5 11 NA ASQLANTGELF
TRBJ1-1 TRBV6-5 12 NA ASQRGTLNTEAF
TRBJ1-5 TRBV4-1 12 NA ASSQDGSAQPQH
TRBJ2-1 TRBV2 12 TRBD1 ASSRQGRDNEQF
TRBJ2-2 TRBV9 14 TRBD1 ASSTGQGRNTGELF
TRBJ2-3 TRBV9 13 NA ASSGNSVAGDTQY
TRBJ1-1 TRBV28 11 NA ASRATVNTEAF
TRBJ2-7 TRBV18 13 NA ASSPLVAPPYEQY
TRBJ1-2 TRBV28 10 NA ASSDSGEGYT
TRBJ1-5 TRBV28 14 TRBD1 ASSYTGQGAGQPQH
TRBJ2-7 TRBV5-1 12 TRBD1 ASSPGTGANEQY
TRBJ1-2 TRBV30 11 TRBD1 AWSAGGDYGYT
TRBJ1-3 TRBV18 12 NA ASSPVASGNTIY
TRBJ2-5 TRBV4-3 13 NA ASSQDPRQGETQY
TRBJ1-6 TRBV4-3 13 NA ASSQDTGPNSPLH
TRBJ2-2 TRBV10-2 12 TRBD1 ASRTGSNTGELF
TRBJ2-5 TRBV14 12 TRBD1 ASSLRTGKKTQY
TRBJ2-1 TRBV28 13 NA ASSLGQGYGNEQF
TRBJ2-7 TRBV19 9 TRBD1 AVGTAYEQY
TRBJ1-1 TRBV6-5 13 NA ASSYPAGRDTEAF
TRBJ2-7 TRBV4-2 13 NA ASSQVKGDPYEQY
TRBJ2-4 TRBV4-1 14 NA ASSQDAGALGDIQY
TRBJ1-2 TRBV5-6 13 TRBD1 ASSPQGALNYGYT